This TCR beta chain originates from a study of cytomegalovirus exposure and HLA in healthy donors. CDR3 length: 15 residues. Trimming took 0 bases from V and 6 from J, leaving 12 bases between them. Germline CDR1 and CDR2: SGHVS and FQNEAQ. The PCR ran on 60 Vbeta and 13 Jbeta primers. Here immunoSEQ multiplex PCR was the method, and the copy in TCRdb shows in-frame clones only, minus some. The sample includes roughly 130,000 clones, about two thirds of them seen just once. The source is a human donor in good health. The sample comprised PBMCs. This chain links TRBV7-8 with TRBJ2-1; perhaps TRBD2 as D (7 bases). As DNA, the CDR3 is TGTGCCAGCAGCTTAGCGCGCGCGGGGGCCAATGAGCAGTTCTTC. It yields the protein CASSLARAGANEQFF.